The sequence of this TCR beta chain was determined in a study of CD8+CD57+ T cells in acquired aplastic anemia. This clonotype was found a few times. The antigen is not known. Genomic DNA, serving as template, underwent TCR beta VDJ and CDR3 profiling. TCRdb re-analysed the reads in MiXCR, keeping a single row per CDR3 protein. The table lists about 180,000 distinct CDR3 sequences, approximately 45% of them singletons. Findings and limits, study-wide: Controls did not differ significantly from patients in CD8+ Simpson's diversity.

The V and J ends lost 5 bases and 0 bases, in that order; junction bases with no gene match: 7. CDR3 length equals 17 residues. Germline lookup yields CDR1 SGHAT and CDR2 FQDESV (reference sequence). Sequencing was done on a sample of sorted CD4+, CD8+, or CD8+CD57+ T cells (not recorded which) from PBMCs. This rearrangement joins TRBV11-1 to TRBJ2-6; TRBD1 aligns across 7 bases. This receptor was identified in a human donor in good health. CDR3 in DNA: TGTGCCAGCAGCCGCAGGGGGTCCTCCTCTGGGGCCAACGTCCTGACTTTC. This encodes CASSRRGSSSGANVLTF.